These 12 T cell receptor beta chains were all obtained from the same sample, sequenced in a study of human T cells and chemical hapten exposure. This sample's time point: patch test 3, about 24 weeks after DPC sensitization. Treatment given: therapeutic diphenylcyclopropenone sensitization with weekly scalp DPC. TCRdb ran MiXCR on the RACE reads and lists one entry per CDR3 protein. Among about 30,000 distinct CDR3 sequences, 5.8% were seen once, and the ten largest hold 4.5% to 6.5%. Sequencing used whole blood, obtained in connection with sensitization to the hapten diphenylcyclopropenone (DPC). The receptors stem from a man in his thirties or forties with alopecia areata. Some clones in this sample may be carry-over from other donors' samples.

This clonotype was observed at least ten times. The J gene is TRBJ1-1, the V gene TRBV11-2; D is unclear. CDR1 SGHAT and CDR2 FQNNGV come from the germline V gene. V was pared by 3 bases and J by 7 bases, with 6 bases between. This CDR3 has 11 amino acids. The CDR3, as DNA: TGTGCCAGCAGCTTTGTGGGTGAAGCTTTCTTT. It is translated as CASSFVGEAFF. Full variable domain (rest looked up from reference TRBV11-2 and TRBJ1-1): EAGVAQSPRYKIIEKRQSVAFWCNPISGHATLYWYQQILGQGPKLLIQFQNNGVVDDSQLPKDRFSAERLKGVDSTLKIQPAKLEDSAVYLCASSFVGEAFFGQGTRLTVV.

This clonotype occurred many times. The rearrangement joins TRBV9 to TRBJ2-1; D is uncertain. From germline, CDR1 is SGDLS and CDR2 YYNGEE. The CDR3 extends over 15 amino acids. The V end lost 4 bases, the J end lost 6 bases, and 17 bases lay between the germline ends. In DNA, the CDR3 is TGTGCCAGCAGCCCGAGAGCGAGTAAACCCAATGAGCAGTTCTTC. As protein: CASSPRASKPNEQFF.

The sample holds many counts of this clonotype. The chain links TRBV9 to TRBJ2-3, with 14 positions matching TRBD2. Trimming cost V 4 bases and J 8 bases; bases outside gene matches: 9. Germline CDR1 and CDR2: SGDLS and YYNGEE. This CDR3 has 16 residues. The CDR3 DNA follows: TGTGCCAGCAGCTTCCGGACTAGCGGGGGGCCGGGTACGCAGTATTTT. Translated: CASSFRTSGGPGTQYF.

This clonotype was counted many times. The chain joins TRBV5-1 to TRBJ1-5, with 8 bases that match TRBD1. This CDR3 has 14 residues. The V segment lost 4 bases and the J segment 5 bases; nucleotides outside the gene matches: 5. From germline, CDR1 is SGHRS and CDR2 YFSETQ. The CDR3 DNA follows: TGCGCCAGCAGCGGTGGACAGGGAGATCAGCCCCAGCATTTT. This codes for CASSGGQGDQPQHF.

At least ten counts were recorded for this clonotype. The chain has TRBV30 and TRBJ1-1, with D unclear. Trimming pared 1 base from V and 1 base from J, leaving 7 bases between. The CDR3 extends over 13 amino acids. The germline V gene has CDR1 GTSNPN and CDR2 SVGIG (reference sequence). The CDR3 DNA is TGTGCCTGGAGTGGACACTCGAACACTGAAGCTTTCTTT. Its protein product is CAWSGHSNTEAFF.

There are a few counts of this clonotype. A clone one base away is much larger, so this may be a read error. The chain employs TRBV5-1 and TRBJ2-5; possible D gene TRBD2, 6 bases. V was cut by 4 bases and J by 4 bases, with 17 bases left in between. The germline V gene has CDR1 SGHRS and CDR2 YFSETQ. This CDR3 is built from 15 residues. In nucleotides, the CDR3 is TGCGCCAGCAGCCCCTGGATGACCGGGAGAGAGACCCAGTACTTC. Translated, it gives CASSPWMTGRETQYF. Supplemented by reference TRBV5-1 and TRBJ2-5, the full variable domain reads KAGVTQTPRYLIKTRGQQVTLSCSPISGHRSVSWYQQTPGQGLQFLFEYFSETQRNKGNFPGRFSGRQFSNSRSEMNVSTLELGDSALYLCASSPWMTGRETQYFGPGTRLLVL.

Many counts were recorded for this clonotype. J is TRBJ1-1 and V is TRBV29-1; TRBD1 is a possible D gene (6 bases). Trimming stripped 3 bases from V and 6 bases from J, with 20 bases between. The CDR3 spans 15 residues. Germline V CDR1 and CDR2: SQVTM, ANQGSEA. CDR3 DNA sequence: TGCAGCGTTGAGACAACTCGGCAGGGGCGCGCTGAAGCTTTCTTT. It yields the protein CSVETTRQGRAEAFF.

V gene TRBV27 combines with J gene TRBJ1-6; D is perhaps TRBD1 (6 bases). The CDR3 extends over 15 amino acids. Trimming shortened V by 6 bases and J by 5 bases, and 14 bases separated the two germline ends. Germline V gives CDR1 MNHEY, CDR2 SMNVEV (reference sequence). In DNA form, the CDR3 reads TGTGCCAGCAGCGTCAGAAGACAGGATAATTCACCCCTCCACTTT. Its protein is CASSVRRQDNSPLHF.

This clonotype was counted at least ten times. V usage is TRBV7-6 and J usage is TRBJ1-5; no reliable D call. Germline assignment: CDR1 SGHVS and CDR2 FNYEAQ. The CDR3 contains 14 residues. Trimming took 3 bases from V and 0 from J, leaving 6 bases between them. The CDR3 DNA sequence: TGTGCCAGCAGCTTTGGAGATAGCAATCAGCCCCAGCATTTT. Amino acid sequence: CASSFGDSNQPQHF.

The table lists this clonotype with many counts. This chain connects TRBV29-1 to TRBJ2-1, with D uncertain. The CDR3 length is 12 residues. Trimming shortened V by 2 bases and J by 5 bases, and 7 bases separated the two germline ends. From germline, CDR1 is SQVTM and CDR2 ANQGSEA. DNA of the CDR3: TGCAGCGTTGAAATTAGGGACAATGAGCAGTTCTTC. It is translated as CSVEIRDNEQFF.

This clonotype has at least ten counts. V gene TRBV4-3 combines with J gene TRBJ1-2; D perhaps matches TRBD1 (6 bases). The V end lost 0 bases, the J end lost 3 bases, and 23 bases lay between the germline ends. Per the germline V gene, CDR1 is LGHNA and CDR2 is YSLEER. This CDR3 has 19 amino acids. The CDR3: CASSQDFRAQRGGDYGYTF. The CDR3 coding sequence is TGCGCCAGCAGCCAAGATTTTAGGGCCCAGAGAGGGGGGGACTATGGCTACACCTTC.

This clonotype was seen ten or more times. This rearrangement joins TRBV19 to TRBJ2-7; maybe TRBD2 (5 bases). Germline CDR1 reads LNHDA; CDR2 reads SQIVND (reference sequence). V lost 3 bases to trimming and J lost 0 bases, with 9 bases between them. This CDR3 has 14 residues. The CDR3 here is CASSIGEGSYEQYF. CDR3 in DNA: TGTGCCAGTAGTATCGGAGAGGGCTCCTACGAGCAGTACTTC.